A selection of T cell receptor beta chains follows, all from one sample in a study of blood T cell repertoires in COVID-19. Some clones are missing from TCRdb's copy, which holds only in-frame ones; the method was immunoSEQ multiplex PCR. The sample carries approximately 500,000 clones, around nine tenths recorded once. The specimen sequenced was peripheral blood. All receptors derive from a woman aged 45 to 65 with COVID-19, enrolled during active disease. Each CDR3 is given with its conserved first and last residue. Fields, in order: V gene, D gene, J gene, CDR3 protein. D genes are given only for firm matches.

v_call: TRBV6-5; d_call: NA; j_call: TRBJ2-3; cdr3_aa: CASSYGTGGRTDTQYF
v_call: TRBV6-5; d_call: NA; j_call: TRBJ1-5; cdr3_aa: CASSRSGLSNQPQHF
v_call: TRBV7-9; d_call: NA; j_call: TRBJ1-4; cdr3_aa: CASSRGGHLPEKLFF
v_call: TRBV9; d_call: NA; j_call: TRBJ1-2; cdr3_aa: CASSPITSTAPYGYTF
v_call: TRBV12-3/TRBV12-4; d_call: NA; j_call: TRBJ1-2; cdr3_aa: CASSPTQVSGYTF
v_call: TRBV5-1; d_call: NA; j_call: TRBJ2-5; cdr3_aa: CATRAGPGTGETQYF
v_call: TRBV11-2; d_call: NA; j_call: TRBJ2-3; cdr3_aa: CASRSSGADTQYF
v_call: TRBV5-1; d_call: TRBD1; j_call: TRBJ1-2; cdr3_aa: CASSSTGVTGYTF
v_call: TRBV7-2; d_call: TRBD2; j_call: TRBJ2-3; cdr3_aa: CASSLHGGGDTQYF
v_call: TRBV9; d_call: NA; j_call: TRBJ1-2; cdr3_aa: CASSGYDRLNYGYTF
v_call: TRBV5-8; d_call: TRBD1; j_call: TRBJ1-6; cdr3_aa: CASSLVDRGDSPLHF
v_call: TRBV4-1; d_call: NA; j_call: TRBJ1-5; cdr3_aa: CASSRDPSARHNQPQHF
v_call: TRBV27; d_call: TRBD1; j_call: TRBJ2-1; cdr3_aa: CASSFVGQGQFF
v_call: TRBV7-9; d_call: NA; j_call: TRBJ2-7; cdr3_aa: CASSLWEELTYEQYF
v_call: TRBV5-1; d_call: TRBD1; j_call: TRBJ1-1; cdr3_aa: CASSLAEGANTEAFF
v_call: TRBV6-5; d_call: TRBD2; j_call: TRBJ2-3; cdr3_aa: CASSWGGSEDTQYF
v_call: TRBV19; d_call: NA; j_call: TRBJ1-5; cdr3_aa: CATRESNQPQHF
v_call: TRBV6-1; d_call: TRBD1; j_call: TRBJ1-2; cdr3_aa: CASSENMVDRAYGYTF
v_call: TRBV7-3; d_call: NA; j_call: TRBJ1-5; cdr3_aa: CASSLRSGQPQHF
v_call: TRBV3-1/TRBV3-2; d_call: NA; j_call: TRBJ1-1; cdr3_aa: CASSQVGGANTEAFF
v_call: TRBV18; d_call: NA; j_call: TRBJ1-1; cdr3_aa: CASSPPEGWVNTEAFF
v_call: TRBV5-4; d_call: TRBD1; j_call: TRBJ2-4; cdr3_aa: CASSSGQGALAKNIQYF
v_call: TRBV4-1; d_call: TRBD1; j_call: TRBJ1-2; cdr3_aa: CASSQAGQGHSGYTF
v_call: TRBV2; d_call: TRBD1; j_call: TRBJ1-2; cdr3_aa: CASRGQGAYGYTF
v_call: TRBV5-4; d_call: TRBD1; j_call: TRBJ1-1; cdr3_aa: CASSPTGVGFVDTEAFF
v_call: TRBV5-1; d_call: NA; j_call: TRBJ2-7; cdr3_aa: CASSLAAGSEQYF
v_call: TRBV4-1; d_call: NA; j_call: TRBJ1-1; cdr3_aa: CASSQALGVTKWTVTEAFF
v_call: TRBV6-5; d_call: TRBD1; j_call: TRBJ2-7; cdr3_aa: CASLTGTATYEQYF
v_call: TRBV10-3; d_call: TRBD2; j_call: TRBJ2-1; cdr3_aa: CAIRGRGGTYNEQFF
v_call: TRBV4-2; d_call: TRBD1; j_call: TRBJ2-7; cdr3_aa: CASSQAWQGAYEQYF
v_call: TRBV11-2; d_call: NA; j_call: TRBJ2-7; cdr3_aa: CASSSGDEQYF
v_call: TRBV5-1; d_call: NA; j_call: TRBJ1-1; cdr3_aa: CASSLDVGGNTEAFF
v_call: TRBV24-1; d_call: TRBD1; j_call: TRBJ2-6; cdr3_aa: CATSDWLTGPYSGANVLTF
v_call: TRBV9; d_call: NA; j_call: TRBJ1-3; cdr3_aa: CASSAGASGNTIYF
v_call: TRBV11-2; d_call: NA; j_call: TRBJ2-1; cdr3_aa: CASSFRDSGYNEQFF
v_call: TRBV1; d_call: NA; j_call: TRBJ2-3; cdr3_aa: CTSSQEGWGSTDTQYF
v_call: TRBV5-1; d_call: TRBD1; j_call: TRBJ1-4; cdr3_aa: CASSLGLGQGGEKLFF
v_call: TRBV9; d_call: NA; j_call: TRBJ1-1; cdr3_aa: CASSVGIGRANTEAFF
v_call: TRBV5-1; d_call: NA; j_call: TRBJ1-1; cdr3_aa: CASSLIPMNTEAFF
v_call: TRBV18; d_call: TRBD1; j_call: TRBJ1-6; cdr3_aa: CASSPRTGDNSPLHF
v_call: TRBV2; d_call: NA; j_call: TRBJ2-3; cdr3_aa: CASSRGGSNTDTQYF
v_call: TRBV4-1; d_call: TRBD1; j_call: TRBJ1-2; cdr3_aa: CASGPQSLLTGAHGYTF
v_call: TRBV5-1; d_call: NA; j_call: TRBJ2-1; cdr3_aa: CASSFVWPPEGGEQFF
v_call: TRBV7-6; d_call: TRBD2; j_call: TRBJ2-5; cdr3_aa: CASSLGIAGGQETQYF
v_call: TRBV10-3; d_call: NA; j_call: TRBJ1-1; cdr3_aa: CATGDGGERTEAFF
v_call: TRBV3-1/TRBV3-2; d_call: NA; j_call: TRBJ1-3; cdr3_aa: CASSQDFREETLGNTIYF
v_call: TRBV7-6; d_call: NA; j_call: TRBJ1-2; cdr3_aa: CASSPGPVGWSYGYTF
v_call: TRBV6-2/TRBV6-3; d_call: NA; j_call: TRBJ1-1; cdr3_aa: CASSYSKGVTEAFF
v_call: TRBV27; d_call: TRBD1; j_call: TRBJ2-1; cdr3_aa: CASSQNRGRGNEQFF
v_call: TRBV10-3; d_call: TRBD2; j_call: TRBJ2-3; cdr3_aa: CAISASGGPAVDTQYF
v_call: TRBV7-2; d_call: NA; j_call: TRBJ2-3; cdr3_aa: CASSSLARADTQYF